These 22 T cell receptor beta chains were sequenced from one sample in a study of control samples from healthy donors and cancer patients. The table came from immunoSEQ multiplex PCR; TCRdb's copy has only in-frame clones and leaves some out. There are 20,000 to 30,000 clones in the sample; 80% to 85% occur only once, and 20% to 25% lies in the top ten. Sequencing used PBMCs. The receptors here all came from a man in his sixties with colorectal cancer.

V gene TRBV5-4 combines with J gene TRBJ2-2; 7 positions agree with TRBD1. V was clipped by 4 bases and J by 0 bases; unmatched bases: 6. Germline assignment: CDR1 SGHNT and CDR2 YYREEE (reference sequence). The CDR3 is 16 amino acids. This CDR3 is CASSPGQKPNTGELFF. Written as DNA, the CDR3 is TGTGCCAGCAGCCCGGGACAGAAGCCGAACACCGGGGAGCTGTTTTTT. Variable domain in full (rest from reference TRBV5-4 and TRBJ2-2): ETGVTQSPTHLIKTRGQQVTLRCSSQSGHNTVSWYQQALGQGPQFIFQYYREEENGRGNFPPRFSGLQFPNYSSELNVNALELDDSALYLCASSPGQKPNTGELFFGEGSRLTVL.

As DNA, the CDR3 is TGTGCCAGCAGTCCGACAGGGACGTACACCATATATTTT. Protein product: CASSPTGTYTIYF. The chain has TRBV3-1 (or the pseudogene TRBV3-2) and TRBJ1-3; 7 bases are shared with TRBD1. J gave up 8 bases and V 6 bases, and 7 bases lay outside the gene matches. Germline V gene lookup returns CDR1 LGHDT and CDR2 YNNKEL (reference sequence). The CDR3 runs to 13 residues.

V is TRBV19 and J is TRBJ1-6; TRBD1 agrees at 8 bases. Germline V CDR1 and CDR2: LNHDA, SQIVND (reference sequence). V was pared by 6 bases and J by 11 bases, with 6 bases of the junction left unmatched. The CDR3 runs to 13 residues. For the CDR3, the DNA is TGTGCCAGTAGCAGTACAGGGGGGGCACCCCTCCACTTT. It is translated as CASSSTGGAPLHF. Full variable domain (remainder filled in from reference TRBV19 and TRBJ1-6): DGGITQSPKYLFRKEGQNVTLSCEQNLNHDAMYWYRQDPGQGLRLIYYSQIVNDFQKGDIAEGYSVSREKKESFPLTVTSAQKNPTAFYLCASSSTGGAPLHFGNGTRLTVT.

The chain has TRBV25-1 and TRBJ2-2, with D unclear. The V gene's germline CDR1 is MGHDK and CDR2 SYGVNS. The CDR3 is 15 residues long. V was pared by 7 bases and J by 0 bases, with 12 bases between. CDR3 residues: CASIGNGANTGELFF. The DNA for the CDR3 is TGTGCCAGCATAGGGAACGGAGCGAACACCGGGGAGCTGTTTTTT.

The V gene is TRBV19, the J gene TRBJ1-4; weak D call: TRBD1 (6 bases). CDR1 is LNHDA and CDR2 is SQIVND in the germline V gene (reference sequence). Trimming took off 7 bases at V and 0 bases at J, with 9 bases between the two ends. This CDR3 is built from 14 residues. CDR3: CASMGGATNEKLFF. CDR3 in DNA: TGTGCCAGTATGGGGGGCGCAACTAATGAAAAACTGTTTTTT.

The chain employs TRBV6-6 and TRBJ1-1; D is unclear. This CDR3 has 13 residues. Trimming left V 6 bases short and J 1 base short, with 9 bases between. The germline CDR1 and CDR2 sequences are MNHNY and SVGAGI (reference sequence). CDR3: CASRRRQNTEAFF. In DNA form, the CDR3 reads TGTGCCAGCAGGAGAAGACAGAACACTGAAGCTTTCTTT.

The count of this clone is one. The chain has TRBV10-3 and TRBJ1-5; D is unresolved. With 10 bases removed from V and 0 bases from J, the gap between germline ends came to 13 bases. This CDR3 has 14 residues. Germline CDR1 and CDR2: ENHRY and SYGVKD. In nucleotides, the CDR3 is TGTGCCACCGACGGTTCCAATAGCAATCAGCCCCAGCATTTT. Its protein product is CATDGSNSNQPQHF.

The chain employs TRBV12-3 or TRBV12-4 and TRBJ1-2; D unresolved. The CDR3 loop spans 12 amino acids. The V end was cut by 6 bases, the J end by 5 bases, with 10 bases between. CDR3 in DNA: TGTGCCAGCAGGGCGACTTATTATGGCTACACCTTC. Translation gives CASRATYYGYTF.

The chain has TRBV5-1 and TRBJ1-1, with a tentative D call TRBD1 (5 bases). This CDR3 is 18 amino acids long. In germline, CDR1 is SGHRS, CDR2 YFSETQ. Deletions cut 0 bases from V and 4 bases from J, with 22 bases between. CDR3 nucleotides: TGCGCCAGCAGCTTGGGGCCAGGGCCCCCGTTTCCTGGCACTGAAGCTTTCTTT. Its protein is CASSLGPGPPFPGTEAFF.

The chain uses TRBV18 and TRBJ2-2; either TRBD1 or TRBD2 may fit D (5 bases each). V was pared by 6 bases and J by 1 base, with 9 bases between. This CDR3 region has 14 residues. Germline V CDR1 and CDR2: KGHSH, LQKENI. DNA for the CDR3: TGTGCCAGCTCCGGGGCCCAGAACACCGGGGAGCTGTTTTTT. The encoded protein is CASSGAQNTGELFF. The whole variable domain, filled in from reference TRBV18 and TRBJ2-2, reads NAGVMQNPRHLVRRRGQEARLRCSPMKGHSHVYWYRQLPEEGLKFMVYLQKENIIDESGMPKERFSAEFPKEGPSILRIQQVVRGDSAAYFCASSGAQNTGELFFGEGSRLTVL.

V gene TRBV7-9 combines with J gene TRBJ1-5, with D unclear. The germline gives CDR1 SEHNR, CDR2 FQNEAQ (reference sequence). Trimming cost V 5 bases and J 4 bases, with 9 bases left between them. CDR3 size: 13 residues. The DNA of the CDR3 is TGTGCCAGCAGCCGGGAGGCAAATCAGCCCCAGCATTTT. The encoded protein is CASSREANQPQHF. Drawing the rest from reference TRBV7-9 and TRBJ1-5, the complete variable domain is DTGVSQNPRHKITKRGQNVTFRCDPISEHNRLYWYRQTLGQGPEFLTYFQNEAQLEKSRLLSDRFSAERPKGSFSTLEIQRTEQGDSAMYLCASSREANQPQHFGDGTRLSIL.

CDR3 sequence reads: CASSVKGRNSPLHF. The CDR3 nucleotides are TGTGCCAGCAGCGTTAAGGGACGGAATTCACCCCTCCACTTT. This chain links TRBV9 with TRBJ1-6, with a tentative D call TRBD1 (5 bases). Between the trimmed V and J ends, which lost 2 bases and 7 bases, there was a span of 10 bases. CDR3 size: 14 residues. The germline gives CDR1 SGDLS, CDR2 YYNGEE.

This sequence joins TRBV25-1 and TRBJ2-5, with D uncertain. The germline V gene has CDR1 MGHDK and CDR2 SYGVNS. The CDR3 is made up of 14 amino acids. Trimming stripped 0 bases from V and 3 bases from J, with 8 bases between. The CDR3 nucleotides are TGTGCCAGCAGTGAATATGGCGGAAAAGAGACCCAGTACTTC. This translates into CASSEYGGKETQYF.

The chain carries TRBV15 and TRBJ1-2; D gene unclear. V was shortened by 3 bases and J by 4 bases, with 18 bases between the two germline ends. CDR1 is LNHNV, CDR2 YYDKDF, per germline (reference sequence). CDR3 length: 16 residues. In nucleotides, the CDR3 is TGTGCCACCAGCAGTTCAGTGGCTAGATTGGGCTATGGCTACACCTTC. Translated: CATSSSVARLGYGYTF. The entire variable domain, with the rest obtained from reference TRBV15 and TRBJ1-2, is as follows: DAMVIQNPRYQVTQFGKPVTLSCSQTLNHNVMYWYQQKSSQAPKLLFHYYDKDFNNEADTPDNFQSRRPNTSFCFLDIRSPGLGDTAMYLCATSSSVARLGYGYTFGSGTRLTVV.

The chain carries TRBV7-2 and TRBJ1-1; D uncertain. V was pared by 1 base and J by 4 bases, with 7 bases between. The CDR3 is 13 amino acids. The germline gives CDR1 SGHTA, CDR2 FQGNSA. The CDR3 DNA reads TGTGCCAGCAGCTTAGTATTAGGCACTGAAGCTTTCTTT. Its translation is CASSLVLGTEAFF.

V usage is TRBV4-3 and J usage is TRBJ2-2; D gene ambiguous. The CDR3 length is 15 residues. Trimming took 1 base from V and 1 from J, leaving 7 bases between them. The germline CDR1 and CDR2 sequences are LGHNA and YSLEER. CDR3 sequence (DNA): TGCGCCAGCAGCCAAGGACGGCTGAACACCGGGGAGCTGTTTTTT. It yields the protein CASSQGRLNTGELFF.

This rearrangement joins TRBV6-6 to TRBJ1-1; possibly TRBD1 for D (5 bases). The ends were cut back, 11 bases at V and 10 bases at J, with 23 bases in the middle. The CDR3 has 13 residues. Germline-derived CDR1 and CDR2 are MNHNY and SVGAGI (reference sequence). DNA of the CDR3: TGTGCCGTCCGGGGGGTCCAAAGGGTGGTAGCTTTCTTT. Amino acid sequence: CAVRGVQRVVAFF.

The chain is built from TRBV5-1 and TRBJ1-1; D may be TRBD1 (5 bases). CDR3 length equals 13 residues. The V gene's germline CDR1 is SGHRS and CDR2 YFSETQ. Trimming took off 3 bases at V and 5 bases at J, with 11 bases between the two ends. The CDR3, as DNA: TGCGCCAGCAGCTCTGGGGGAAGGACTGAAGCTTTCTTT. Translating gives CASSSGGRTEAFF.

This clone was detected once. The V gene is TRBV10-1, the J gene TRBJ2-3; D might be TRBD1 (6 bases). In germline, CDR1 is WNHNN, CDR2 SYGVQD (reference sequence). The CDR3 consists of 15 residues. Trimming left V 3 bases short and J 0 bases short, with 10 bases between. CDR3 protein: CASSELQGSTDTQYF. In nucleotides, the CDR3 is TGCGCCAGCAGTGAATTGCAGGGGAGCACAGATACGCAGTATTTT.

This sequence joins TRBV7-2 and TRBJ2-1; D uncertain. The CDR3 totals 12 residues. V lost 3 bases, J lost 9 bases, and 9 bases lay in between. The germline gives CDR1 SGHTA, CDR2 FQGNSA. CDR3 coding DNA: TGTGCCAGCAGCTTCGACTCGGGTGAGCAGTTCTTC. It yields the protein CASSFDSGEQFF.

This chain uses TRBV5-1 with TRBJ2-5; a weak D match, TRBD1 (6 bases). The CDR3 has 14 residues. V lost 1 base, J lost 5 bases, and 12 bases lay in between. Germline V gene data show CDR1 as SGHRS and CDR2 as YFSETQ. The CDR3 DNA reads TGCGCCAGCAGCTTGCCCAACAGGGAGGAGACCCAGTACTTC. Encoded protein: CASSLPNREETQYF.

This clone was observed a handful of times. The V call is TRBV5-1, the J call TRBJ2-1, with 7 bases lining up with TRBD2. Per the germline V gene, CDR1 is SGHRS and CDR2 is YFSETQ. V was clipped by 0 bases and J by 6 bases; unmatched bases: 9. The CDR3 loop spans 16 amino acids. Here the CDR3 DNA reads TGCGCCAGCAGCTTGGCTTCCGGACTAGGACGCAATGAGCAGTTCTTC. Protein sequence: CASSLASGLGRNEQFF.